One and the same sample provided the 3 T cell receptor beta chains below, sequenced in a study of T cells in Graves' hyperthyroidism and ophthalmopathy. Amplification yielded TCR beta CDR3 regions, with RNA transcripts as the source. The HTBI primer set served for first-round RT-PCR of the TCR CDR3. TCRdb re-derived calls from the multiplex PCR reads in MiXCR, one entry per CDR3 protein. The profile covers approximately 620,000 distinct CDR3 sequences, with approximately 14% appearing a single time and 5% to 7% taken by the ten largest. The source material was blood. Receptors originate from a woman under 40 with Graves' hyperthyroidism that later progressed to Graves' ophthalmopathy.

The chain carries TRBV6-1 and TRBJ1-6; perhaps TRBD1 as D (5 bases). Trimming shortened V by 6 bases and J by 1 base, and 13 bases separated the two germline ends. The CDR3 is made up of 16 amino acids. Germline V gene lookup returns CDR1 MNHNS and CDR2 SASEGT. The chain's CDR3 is CASSPRARSYNSPLHF. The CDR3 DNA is TGTGCCAGCAGCCCCAGGGCTAGGTCCTATAATTCACCCCTCCACTTT.

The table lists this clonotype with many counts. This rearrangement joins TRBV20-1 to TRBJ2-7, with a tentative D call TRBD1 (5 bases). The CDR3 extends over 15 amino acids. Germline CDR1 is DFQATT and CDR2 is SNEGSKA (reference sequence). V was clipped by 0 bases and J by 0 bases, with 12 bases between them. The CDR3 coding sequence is TGCAGTGCTAGAGAGAGTGGGGCCTTCTCCTACGAGCAGTACTTC. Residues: CSARESGAFSYEQYF.

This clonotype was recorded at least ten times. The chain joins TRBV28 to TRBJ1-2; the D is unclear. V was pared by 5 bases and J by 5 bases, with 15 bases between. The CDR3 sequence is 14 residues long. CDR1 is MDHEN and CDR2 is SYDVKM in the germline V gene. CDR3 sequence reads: CASSHERALYGYTF. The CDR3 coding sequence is TGTGCCAGCAGTCACGAAAGGGCTCTATATGGCTACACCTTC.